The clone carrying this TCR beta chain showed up many times. Germline V CDR1 and CDR2: SGHNT, YYREEE (reference sequence). This CDR3 comprises 16 residues. V lost 4 bases and J lost 6; bases outside the gene matches: 12. The data derive from a study of T cells after yellow fever vaccination. TCRdb itself ran the 5' RACE reads through MiXCR, one entry per CDR3 protein. The sample holds under 250,000 distinct CDR3 sequences, 6.9% seen once. The genes are TRBV5-4 and TRBJ2-2; 7 bases map to TRBD1. This clonotype originated in a man aged 25 to 45 who received the YFV17D yellow fever vaccine. This material consisted of CD4+ T cells sorted from PBMCs, taken 15 days after the yellow fever booster vaccination. CDR3 protein: CASSKRGQLRPGELFF. The CDR3 DNA reads TGTGCCAGCAGCAAAAGGGGACAGCTAAGACCCGGGGAGCTGTTTTTT.